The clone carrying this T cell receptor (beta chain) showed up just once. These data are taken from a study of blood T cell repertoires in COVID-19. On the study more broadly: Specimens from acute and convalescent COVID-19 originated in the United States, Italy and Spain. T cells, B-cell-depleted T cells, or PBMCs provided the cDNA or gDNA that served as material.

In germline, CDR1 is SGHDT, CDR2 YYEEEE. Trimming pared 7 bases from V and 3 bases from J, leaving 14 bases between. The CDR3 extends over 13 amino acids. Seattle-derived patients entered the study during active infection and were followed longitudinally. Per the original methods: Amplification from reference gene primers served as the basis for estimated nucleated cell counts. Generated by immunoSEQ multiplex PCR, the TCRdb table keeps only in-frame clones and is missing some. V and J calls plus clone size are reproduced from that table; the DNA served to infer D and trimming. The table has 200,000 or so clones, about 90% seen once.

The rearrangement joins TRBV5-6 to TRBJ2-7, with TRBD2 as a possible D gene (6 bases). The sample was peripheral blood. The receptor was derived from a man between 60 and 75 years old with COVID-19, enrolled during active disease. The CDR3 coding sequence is TGTGCCAGCCTAAAGGGAGGACTCTACGAGCAGTACTTC. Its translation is CASLKGGLYEQYF.